The next 11 T cell receptor beta chains were all read from a single sample in a study of T-cell reconstitution after alpha-beta-depleted transplantation in children. Molecular barcoding with unique molecular identifiers was used for the TCRbeta library. In TCRdb, the PCR reads were re-called with MiXCR into one record per CDR3 protein. The table records some 640,000 distinct CDR3 sequences, roughly 15% of them present only once. The sequencing used PBMCs from the stem cell graft donor, collected from the stem cell graft. The receptors were sampled from a human donor who donated a stem cell graft to a child with acute myeloid leukemia.

The chain recombines TRBV7-2 with TRBJ2-3, with a tentative D call TRBD1 (6 bases). This CDR3 has 14 residues. Trimming removed 4 bases from V and 0 bases from J, with 8 bases in between. CDR1 SGHTA and CDR2 FQGNSA come from the germline V gene. CDR3 sequence: CASSSGQSTDTQYF. Written as DNA, the CDR3 is TGTGCCAGCAGCTCAGGACAGAGCACAGATACGCAGTATTTT.

The count of this clonotype is one. The rearrangement links TRBV10-3 to TRBJ2-2; tentatively, D is TRBD2 (7 bases). Germline loops: CDR1 ENHRY, CDR2 SYGVKD. Trimming pared 2 bases from V and 0 bases from J, leaving 13 bases between. The CDR3 runs to 17 residues. The CDR3 spells CAISEVGGLTNTGELFF. Written as DNA, the CDR3 is TGTGCCATCAGTGAGGTCGGGGGGCTAACGAACACCGGGGAGCTGTTTTTT.

This clonotype was seen at least ten times. This chain joins TRBV5-6 and TRBJ1-3; D remains ambiguous. The CDR3 loop spans 12 amino acids. V was pared by 3 bases and J by 4 bases, with 5 bases between. CDR1 and CDR2 (germline): SGHDT, YYEEEE. The CDR3 sequence: CASSSGGNTIYF. DNA of the CDR3: TGTGCCAGCAGCTCGGGAGGAAACACCATATATTTT.

The CDR3 coding sequence is TGTGCCAGCAGCCTGTCGGGGAAGGGAGGTCAGCCCCAGCATTTT. Its protein is CASSLSGKGGQPQHF. J is TRBJ1-5 and V is TRBV7-2, with D uncertain. The CDR3 is 15 residues long. CDR1 is SGHTA, CDR2 FQGNSA, per germline. The V and J ends lost 5 bases and 6 bases respectively, with 17 bases between them.

This clonotype was observed a handful of times. The chain joins TRBV15 to TRBJ2-1; D is undetermined. Trimming removed 0 bases from V and 6 bases from J, with 6 bases in between. The CDR3 has 13 residues. Germline V gives CDR1 LNHNV, CDR2 YYDKDF (reference sequence). The CDR3 here is CATSRDLRNEQFF. The DNA for the CDR3 is TGTGCCACCAGCAGAGATTTGCGCAATGAGCAGTTCTTC.

The table lists this clonotype with a few counts. The chain links TRBV4-1 to TRBJ2-7, with 7 bases that match TRBD1. This CDR3 comprises 15 residues. Unmatched junction bases numbered 4, after V lost 1 base and J lost 1 base. Germline V CDR1 and CDR2: MGHRA, YSYEKL. The CDR3 is CASSQVLTGSYEQYV. The CDR3 DNA reads TGCGCCAGCAGCCAAGTTTTGACAGGGTCCTACGAGCAGTACGTC.

This clonotype was seen repeatedly, ten times or more. The rearrangement links TRBV9 to TRBJ2-1; 15 positions agree with TRBD2. The V gene's germline CDR1 is SGDLS and CDR2 YYNGEE. This CDR3 has 21 residues. V was clipped by 0 bases and J by 0 bases; unmatched bases: 10. The CDR3 loop reads CASSVDQGLAGGQSSYNEQFF. Written as DNA, the CDR3 is TGTGCCAGCAGCGTAGACCAAGGACTAGCGGGGGGGCAAAGCTCCTACAATGAGCAGTTCTTC.

The gene calls are TRBV7-2 and TRBJ1-5; 8 positions agree with TRBD1. Germline values: CDR1 SGHTA, CDR2 FQGNSA. CDR3 length equals 15 residues. V lost 5 bases to trimming and J lost 6 bases; unmatched junction nucleotides: 9. The CDR3 here is CASSTRTGTSQPQHF. In DNA form, the CDR3 reads TGTGCCAGCAGCACCCGGACAGGGACCAGTCAGCCCCAGCATTTT.

The chain links TRBV13 to TRBJ2-7; no definite D call. Germline V gene data show CDR1 as PRHDT and CDR2 as FYEKMQ (reference sequence). The CDR3 length is 14 residues. V gave up 3 bases and J gave up 1 base, with 10 bases separating them. The CDR3 here is CASSFLLGSYEQYF. CDR3 DNA: TGTGCCAGCAGCTTTCTCCTAGGATCCTACGAGCAGTACTTC.

This clonotype was detected a few times. J is TRBJ2-1 and V is TRBV7-8; TRBD2 is a possible D gene (5 bases). CDR1 and CDR2 from the germline V gene are SGHVS and FQNEAQ. V was shortened by 3 bases and J by 2 bases, with 11 bases between the two germline ends. The CDR3 runs to 15 residues. CDR3 sequence (DNA): TGTGCCAGCAGCTTGAGGGCGGCGACCTACAATGAGCAGTTCTTC. It encodes CASSLRAATYNEQFF.

V and J are TRBV12-3 or TRBV12-4 and TRBJ1-5; D possibly corresponds to TRBD1 (5 bases). V was trimmed by 2 bases and J by 0 bases, leaving 20 bases between them. CDR3 length: 19 residues. This CDR3 reads CASSLSLRGTLYSNQPQHF. DNA of the CDR3: TGTGCCAGCAGTTTATCTTTGAGGGGCACCTTATATAGCAATCAGCCCCAGCATTTT.